This T cell receptor (beta chain) emerged from a study of PD-L1 blockade in urothelial cancer. The overall study: About 85% of the roughly 30 patients comprised males who had bladder-origin urothelial cancer. Enrolled patients had been treated previously with 0 to 3 chemotherapy regimens.

As regards this clone: What it recognizes is unknown. Distinct nucleotide sequences in the sample also encode this CDR3.

The CDR3 runs 14 residues. The J segment lost 4 bases and the V segment lost 3 bases, leaving 4 bases of the junction unmatched. Germline V CDR1 and CDR2: LGHNA, YNFKEQ. Time point: peripheral blood 6 weeks after treatment start. Each patient supplied 1 to 8 pretreatment and on-treatment samples. The method was immunoSEQ multiplex PCR; TCRdb's version includes in-frame clones alone and lacks a portion of them. This table holds about 120,000 clones, about 89% found once. Overall study findings and caveats: Durable benefit was linked to greater 3-week expansion of tumor-associated blood clones.

This material consisted of PBMCs, taken around atezolizumab (anti-PD-L1) treatment. The receptor was isolated from a man aged 60-69 years with urothelial cancer. This chain uses TRBV4-2 with TRBJ2-7, with 9 bases fitting TRBD1. CDR3 protein: CASSQGQGAYEQYF. The CDR3 DNA sequence: TGTGCCAGCAGCCAGGGACAGGGTGCTTACGAGCAGTACTTC.